These 24 T cell receptor beta chains were all obtained from the same sample, sequenced in a study of blood T cells in healthy people across ages. A second roughly 7 to 12 cycle PCR used barcoded and J-beta primers. A single record per CDR3 protein comes from TCRdb applying MiXCR to the 5' RACE reads. The data contain hundreds of thousands of distinct CDR3 sequences, about 27% of them singletons. In addition, the sample was reused for a study of T cells of mothers and their children.

What was sequenced was blood. These receptors were obtained from a boy younger than 10 in good health.

Turning to this clonotype: One end of the junction is discordant with germline, which a read error may explain. This chain connects TRBV12-3 or TRBV12-4 to TRBJ2-3, with D uncertain. The CDR3 runs 11 residues. In DNA, the CDR3 is TGTGCCAGCGCAATAGCAGATACGGAGTATTTT. It translates to CASAIADTEYF.

The rearrangement uses TRBV3-1 and TRBJ2-5, with 10 positions matching TRBD1. The J call may be faulty, since TRBJ2-7 better matches the DNA end. The CDR3 is 17 amino acids. Germline V gene lookup returns CDR1 LGHDT and CDR2 YNNKEL (reference sequence). Written as DNA, the CDR3 is TGTGCCAGCAGCCAAGTCGCCCGGGACAGGGGACTACGCGAGCAGTACTTC. Its protein is CASSQVARDRGLREQYF.

The genes are TRBV21-1 and TRBJ2-5; TRBD2 is the table's D call, not checked against the DNA. The J call may be wrong; the DNA end is better matched by TRBJ2-7. TRBV21-1 is tagged as a pseudogene. The CDR3 has 18 amino acids. The CDR3: CVSSRFLGREGSILEQYF. In DNA, the CDR3 is TGTGTCAGCAGCCGATTCCTAGGCCGGGAGGGATCCATCCTCGAGCAGTACTTC.

The chain couples TRBV6-5 to TRBJ2-3; 9 positions match TRBD1. V gave up 5 bases and J gave up 5 bases; unmatched junction bases: 14. This CDR3 has 17 amino acids. The germline CDR1 and CDR2 sequences are MNHEY and SVGAGI. The CDR3 loop is CASSPALGTGLGDTQYF. CDR3 coding DNA: TGTGCCAGCAGTCCCGCATTAGGGACAGGGCTGGGAGATACGCAGTATTTT.

This clonotype was seen only a few times. V and J are TRBV3-1 and TRBJ2-5, with 7 positions matching TRBD1. This CDR3 has 12 residues. The germline V gene has CDR1 LGHDT and CDR2 YNNKEL (reference sequence). The ends lost 10 bases at V and 7 bases at J; junction bases unmatched: 9. The CDR3 loop reads CAIKGALGTQYF. In nucleotides, the CDR3 is TGTGCCATCAAGGGGGCCCTTGGGACCCAGTACTTC.

This clonotype was counted a single time. The CDR3 reads CASSFQTSLGSGANVLTF. The CDR3 nucleotides are TGTGCCAGCAGTTTTCAAACTAGCTTGGGCTCTGGGGCCAACGTCCTGACTTTC. V gene TRBV12-3 or TRBV12-4 combines with J gene TRBJ2-6; D perhaps matches TRBD2 (6 bases). The CDR3 covers 18 residues. V was pared by 3 bases and J by 0 bases, with 15 bases between.

The chain has TRBV7-3 and TRBJ2-3, with D unclear. This CDR3 has 13 residues. Trimming shortened V by 2 bases and J by 5 bases, and 8 bases separated the two germline ends. Germline CDR1 and CDR2: SGHTA and FQGTGA. This CDR3 is CASSLVFEDTQYF. The DNA of the CDR3 is TGTGCCAGCAGCTTAGTCTTTGAAGATACGCAGTATTTT. Looking up the rest from reference TRBV7-3 and TRBJ2-3 gives the full variable domain: GAGVSQTPSNKVTEKGKYVELRCDPISGHTALYWYRQSLGQGPEFLIYFQGTGAADDSGLPNDRFFAVRPEGSVSTLKIQRTERGDSAVYLCASSLVFEDTQYFGPGTRLTVL.

This clonotype was observed a handful of times. The V gene is TRBV6-1, the J gene TRBJ1-5, with a possible D match to TRBD1 (5 bases). Trimming removed 5 bases at V and 1 base at J, with 9 bases between. This CDR3 is 14 amino acids long. CDR1 and CDR2 (germline): MNHNS, SASEGT. The CDR3 region is CASSRGQSNQPQHF. CDR3 bases: TGTGCCAGCAGTCGGGGCCAAAGCAATCAGCCCCAGCATTTT.

A few counts support this clonotype. DNA of the CDR3: TGTGCCAGCAGCCCGGTGGTATACGAGCAGTACTTC. Translating it yields CASSPVVYEQYF. This chain connects TRBV7-9 to TRBJ2-7; no reliable D call. This CDR3 spans 12 amino acids. The germline gives CDR1 SEHNR, CDR2 FQNEAQ (reference sequence). The germline V and J ends were trimmed by 5 bases and 4 bases, with 9 bases remaining between them.

V is TRBV27 and J is TRBJ2-7, with D unclear. The V and J ends lost 4 bases and 6 bases respectively, with 13 bases between them. The CDR3 has 13 residues. The V gene's germline CDR1 is MNHEY and CDR2 SMNVEV (reference sequence). The CDR3 is CASSSSPISEQYF. The CDR3 bases are TGTGCCAGCAGTTCCTCCCCCATCAGCGAGCAGTACTTC.

This sequence joins TRBV7-9 and TRBJ2-7, with D uncertain. The CDR3 has 14 amino acids. CDR1 and CDR2 (germline): SEHNR, FQNEAQ (reference sequence). Trimming took off 5 bases at V and 0 bases at J, with 11 bases between the two ends. The CDR3 protein is CASSSGRSSYEQYF. In DNA form, the CDR3 reads TGTGCCAGCAGCAGTGGCAGGAGCTCCTACGAGCAGTACTTC.

The V and J genes are TRBV6-5 and TRBJ1-1, with 9 bases aligning to TRBD1. The V gene's germline CDR1 is MNHEY and CDR2 SVGAGI. The ends lost 2 bases at V and 5 bases at J; junction bases unmatched: 6. This CDR3 has 15 residues. CDR3 bases: TGTGCCAGCAGTTACGGGAACAGGGGGCAAACTGAAGCTTTCTTT. It specifies CASSYGNRGQTEAFF.

This clonotype was recorded at least ten times. One end of the junction fails to match germline, which may point to a read error. The chain employs TRBV5-1 and TRBJ1-1; D not certain. This CDR3 is built from 13 residues. The germline CDR1 and CDR2 sequences are SGHRS and YFSETQ. The CDR3 is CASSLAVNTEAFF. The CDR3, as DNA: TGTGCCAGCAGTTTAGCAGTGAACACTGAAGCTTTCTTT.

V and J are TRBV11-2 and TRBJ2-5; 8 bases line up with TRBD2. With V trimmed by 5 bases and J by 5 bases, 10 bases remained unmatched. The germline V gene encodes CDR1 SGHAT and CDR2 FQNNGV. The CDR3 spans 15 residues. CDR3 DNA: TGTGCCAGCAGCCCGGTCGGCGGGGGGCAGGAGACCCAGTACTTC. Translation: CASSPVGGGQETQYF.

This clonotype has more than one count but fewer than ten. The V call is TRBV12-3 or TRBV12-4, the J call TRBJ1-1, with D unresolved. Trimming cost V 3 bases and J 1 base, with 9 bases left between them. CDR3 length: 14 amino acids. As DNA, the CDR3 is TGTGCCAGCAGTTTCGTAGGAAGGAACACTGAAGCTTTCTTT. Translating it yields CASSFVGRNTEAFF.

This clonotype was detected a few times. The CDR3 region has the DNA TGTGCCAGCAGTTTGTCTACAGGGGGCTACGAGCAGTACTTC. This translates into CASSLSTGGYEQYF. The rearrangement joins TRBV12-3 or TRBV12-4 to TRBJ2-5; 8 bases line up with TRBD1. The J call may not be correct, given that the DNA end is closer to TRBJ2-7. The CDR3 spans 14 residues.

The chain uses TRBV7-9 and TRBJ2-1; 10 nucleotides match TRBD2. This CDR3 has 16 residues. The germline V gene encodes CDR1 SEHNR and CDR2 FQNEAQ (reference sequence). Trimming cost V 5 bases and J 10 bases; bases outside gene matches: 14. The CDR3 DNA sequence: TGTGCCAGCAGCCGCGGCGCGGGGACTAGCGTCTGGGAGCAGTTCTTC. Its protein product is CASSRGAGTSVWEQFF.

J is TRBJ2-7 and V is TRBV7-9; no definite D call. CDR1 and CDR2 from the germline V gene are SEHNR and FQNEAQ (reference sequence). V was pared by 1 base and J by 3 bases, with 10 bases between. The CDR3 has 14 residues. The CDR3 protein is CASSLVTPRYEQYF. DNA for the CDR3: TGTGCCAGCAGCTTAGTGACTCCTCGCTACGAGCAGTACTTC.

CDR3 region: CASSSLDRVPYGYTF. The CDR3 region has the DNA TGTGCCAGCAGTTCCCTGGACAGGGTTCCATATGGCTACACCTTC. V gene TRBV27 combines with J gene TRBJ1-2; TRBD1 matches 8 bases. CDR1 and CDR2 (germline): MNHEY, SMNVEV (reference sequence). V lost 4 bases, J lost 5 bases, and 9 bases stayed unmatched. CDR3 length: 15 amino acids.

CDR3 DNA: TGTGCCAGCAGCTTAGCAGGTGCATACCAAGAGACCCAGTACTTC. The encoded protein is CASSLAGAYQETQYF. The chain recombines TRBV7-9 with TRBJ2-5; D not resolved. V was trimmed by 0 bases and J by 0 bases, leaving 8 bases between them. Germline CDR1 reads SEHNR; CDR2 reads FQNEAQ (reference sequence). This CDR3 has 15 residues.

The chain links TRBV28 to TRBJ2-3; 7 nucleotides match TRBD2. The CDR3 has 14 amino acids. After removal of 5 bases from V and 0 bases from J, the junction contained 2 bases not matched to a gene. Germline loops: CDR1 MDHEN, CDR2 SYDVKM. CDR3 protein: CASSTAGSTDTQYF. As DNA, the CDR3 is TGTGCCAGCAGTACAGCGGGGAGCACAGATACGCAGTATTTT.

This clonotype was seen only a few times. This sequence joins TRBV4-3 and TRBJ2-3; 7 bases map to TRBD2. Germline CDR1 reads LGHNA; CDR2 reads YSLEER. The CDR3 spans 17 residues. J lost 0 bases, V lost 2 bases, and 8 bases had no gene match. The chain's CDR3 is CASSQSSAGVSTDTQYF. DNA for the CDR3: TGCGCCAGCAGCCAATCATCGGCGGGAGTGAGCACAGATACGCAGTATTTT.

The sample holds one count of this clonotype. This chain links TRBV9 with TRBJ2-1; possible D gene TRBD1, 6 bases. Trimming removed 3 bases from V and 3 bases from J, with 10 bases in between. There are 14 residues in the CDR3. Germline loops: CDR1 SGDLS, CDR2 YYNGEE. This CDR3 reads CASSAGHLYNEQFF. The CDR3 nucleotides are TGTGCCAGCAGCGCGGGACACCTCTACAATGAGCAGTTCTTC.

This clonotype was counted only a few times. The chain joins TRBV5-5 to TRBJ2-2, with TRBD2 matching 7 bases. The CDR3 length is 16 residues. V gave up 0 bases and J gave up 2 bases; unmatched junction bases: 4. CDR1 is SGHKS and CDR2 is YYEKEE in the germline V gene (reference sequence). CDR3: CASSLGDYRNTGELFF. The DNA for the CDR3 is TGTGCCAGCAGCTTGGGGGACTACCGAAACACCGGGGAGCTGTTTTTT.